These T cell receptor beta chains were read from a single sample in a study of shared clonotypes between healthy human individuals. Clones were sequenced by immunoSEQ multiplex PCR, and TCRdb holds only the in-frame ones, with some missing. The table shows a few million clones, with about 92% occurring only once. Sequenced input: naive CD4+ T cells sorted from blood. These receptor sequences come from a man in his late teens or twenties in good health. The CDR3 runs from the conserved cysteine through the conserved F or W. A D gene is named only where the DNA matches it firmly. Some rows mark clone size as missing; the rest say once, few, many or name a class of expanded clone.

CDR3nt | CDR3aa | v_gene | abundance | j_gene | d_gene
TGTGCCAGCAGGATACAGGGGCTGAACACCGGGGAGCTGTTTTTT | CASRIQGLNTGELFF | TRBV2 | - | TRBJ2-2 | TRBD1
TGTGCCTGGAGACATAGTCAGGGAACTACGTACGAGCAGTACTTC | CAWRHSQGTTYEQYF | TRBV30 | - | TRBJ2-7 | -
TGTGCCAGCAGCAACCTGGGACAGGGCTATGGCTACACCTTC | CASSNLGQGYGYTF | TRBV2 | - | TRBJ1-2 | TRBD1
TGTGCCAGCAGCCCCGGAGTAGCTACAGATACGCAGTATTTT | CASSPGVATDTQYF | TRBV7-9 | once | TRBJ2-3 | -
TGTGCCAGCAGTGTCGACAGGGCGGGTGAGCAGTTCTTC | CASSVDRAGEQFF | TRBV2 | once | TRBJ2-1 | TRBD1
TGTGCCACAGACGGAGGACAGGGGGGCTATGGCTACACCTTC | CATDGGQGGYGYTF | TRBV10-3 | once | TRBJ1-2 | TRBD1
TGTGCCAGCAGCGGGGACAGGGAGGGACCCCAGCATTTT | CASSGDREGPQHF | TRBV2 | few | TRBJ1-5 | TRBD1
TGTGCCAGCAGCCAAGGAGGGGACTACAATGAGCAGTTCTTC | CASSQGGDYNEQFF | TRBV7-2 | - | TRBJ2-1 | -
TGTGCCAGCAGGCCCGATTCCGGACTAGCGGGAGGAGAGACCCAGTACTTC | CASRPDSGLAGGETQYF | TRBV27 | - | TRBJ2-5 | TRBD2
TGTGCCAGCAGCGGTTCTCTTAGCGGGAGTGTTCTCTACAATGAGCAGTTCTTC | CASSGSLSGSVLYNEQFF | TRBV9 | - | TRBJ2-1 | TRBD2
TGTGCCAGCAACAGGGGTTACGAGCAGTACTTC | CASNRGYEQYF | TRBV6-1 | - | TRBJ2-7 | TRBD1
TGCAGCGTTGACCCGTCAGGGCATGGCTACACCTTC | CSVDPSGHGYTF | TRBV29-1 | - | TRBJ1-2 | -
TGTGCCAGCTCACGACTTCAGGTCCAGGGTTTGGATGAAAAACTGTTTTTT | CASSRLQVQGLDEKLFF | TRBV18 | - | TRBJ1-4 | -
TGTGCCAGTAGTATGGAGGCCCTCAATCAGCCCCAGCATTTT | CASSMEALNQPQHF | TRBV19 | few | TRBJ1-5 | -
TGTGCCAGCAGCCTAGGACAGGGTTGGGAGCAGTACTTC | CASSLGQGWEQYF | TRBV28 | - | TRBJ2-7 | TRBD1
TGTGCCAGCAGCCTAGGACAGGACCGAGATACGCAGTATTTT | CASSLGQDRDTQYF | TRBV7-6 | - | TRBJ2-3 | TRBD1
TGTGCCAGCACCCCGAACAGACATGAGCAGTTCTTC | CASTPNRHEQFF | TRBV21-1 | - | TRBJ2-1 | -
TGCGCCAGCAGCTTACGTACCCGGGGGAACACTGAAGCTTTCTTT | CASSLRTRGNTEAFF | TRBV5-1 | once | TRBJ1-1 | -
TGTGCCAGCGGCCGGGACGGGCCTTCTTTCTTT | CASGRDGPSFF | TRBV7-9 | - | TRBJ1-1 | -
TGCGCCAGCAGCGGTTGGACAGGGGAGGATTCACCCCTCCACTTT | CASSGWTGEDSPLHF | TRBV5-1 | - | TRBJ1-6 | TRBD1
TGCGCCAGCAGCCAAGATACCCCCACCGGGGGAAAAACTGAAGCTTTCTTT | CASSQDTPTGGKTEAFF | TRBV4-3 | once | TRBJ1-1 | -
TGTGCCAGCAGCTTAGAGGGCGAAGATACTCTAGGGTCCACTGAAGCTTTCTTT | CASSLEGEDTLGSTEAFF | TRBV5-6 | - | TRBJ1-1 | -
TGCAGCGTCGGGAGCGGGTACAATGAGCAGTTCTTC | CSVGSGYNEQFF | TRBV29-1 | - | TRBJ2-1 | -
TGTGCCAGCAGTTGGGCCCGAATCCCGGACGAGCAGTACTTC | CASSWARIPDEQYF | TRBV27 | - | TRBJ2-7 | -
TGTGCCTGGAGTCCCTCGGGGGAAAAGGGGCCCCAGCATTTT | CAWSPSGEKGPQHF | TRBV30 | - | TRBJ1-5 | -
TGTGCCAGCAGTGACGGGACGAAAGCTTTCTTT | CASSDGTKAFF | TRBV6-5 | once | TRBJ1-1 | -
TGTGCCAGCAGTTACTCGCCAGGGGCTGAAAAACTGTTTTTT | CASSYSPGAEKLFF | TRBV6-5 | once | TRBJ1-4 | -